This T cell receptor beta chain was recovered during a study of T cell changes during pregnancy in multiple sclerosis. Only in-frame clones appear in the TCRdb table, and some are missing; sequencing was by immunoSEQ multiplex PCR. This table has around 100,000 clones, 90% to 95% appearing once. This CDR3 region has 16 residues. V was shortened by 4 bases and J by 1 base, with 17 bases between the two germline ends. Germline CDR1 reads LGHNA; CDR2 reads YNFKEQ. The V and J genes are TRBV4-2 and TRBJ2-7, with D perhaps matching TRBD1 (5 bases). The origin of this receptor is a female donor with multiple sclerosis, enrolled in a pregnancy study. The sequencing here drew on peripheral blood, taken after pregnancy. Here the CDR3 reads CASSRVWGVFSYEQYF. The CDR3 bases are TGTGCCAGCAGCCGGGTATGGGGCGTCTTTTCCTACGAGCAGTACTTC.